The rows below give T cell receptor beta chains drawn from one sample of a study of a mutant IDH1 vaccine in newly diagnosed glioma. Using immunoSEQ multiplex PCR, the repertoire was profiled, and TCRdb retains in-frame clones only, with some absent. The sample shows 75,000 to 80,000 clones, more than 80% of them seen only once. No antigen has been identified for these receptors. The specimen comprised PBMCs, sampled from a glioma patient whose treatment included an IDH1 peptide vaccine. The receptors stem from a woman aged 50 to 65 with glioma. Each CDR3 is given with its conserved first and last residue. D genes are given only for firm matches. Size is stated for part of the rows, as once, few or many counts, or as a class when the clone is expanded.

>NA|TRBJ1-1|TRBV11-3|few
TGTGCCAGCAGCTTTTCGGTGAACACTGAAGCTTTCTTT
CASSFSVNTEAFF
>TRBD2|TRBJ2-1|TRBV7-9|once
TGTGCCAGCAGCTCCCCTCTGGGTAGCGGGAGGGCCGTCAATGAGCAGTTCTTC
CASSSPLGSGRAVNEQFF
>NA|TRBJ1-1|TRBV2|NA
TGTGCCAGCACCCAGGGTAGGGGGGGTGAAGCTTTCTTT
CASTQGRGGEAFF
>TRBD1|TRBJ2-7|TRBV11-2|NA
TGTGCCAGCAGCCAGGGGGCCTCCTACGAGCAGTACTTC
CASSQGASYEQYF
>TRBD2|TRBJ2-7|TRBV6-4|once
TGTGCCAGCAGTACCGGGACTAGCGGTTTCTACGAGCAGTACTTC
CASSTGTSGFYEQYF
>TRBD1|TRBJ2-7|TRBV6-5|NA
TGTGCCAGCAAGAGGGGACAGGGGATTTACGAGCAGTACTTC
CASKRGQGIYEQYF
>NA|TRBJ2-7|TRBV28|NA
TGTGCCAGCACGGGCTTCTACGAGCAGTACTTC
CASTGFYEQYF
>NA|TRBJ1-1|TRBV19|NA
TGTGCCAGTAGGCCGGGACAAAGGGTGAACGCTGAAGCTTTCTTT
CASRPGQRVNAEAFF
>TRBD1|TRBJ1-1|TRBV5-6|once
TGTGCCAGCACCCTCGCCAGTGACAGGGGGCTAGTAGAAGCTTTCTTT
CASTLASDRGLVEAFF
>NA|TRBJ1-1|TRBV5-1|NA
TGCGCCAGCAGCTTGATGGGGGGCCCGGAGACTGAAGCTTTCTTT
CASSLMGGPETEAFF
>TRBD2|TRBJ2-1|TRBV28|NA
TGTGCCAGCAGTTTCTGGGGGAGGGGCTCCTACAATGAGCAGTTCTTC
CASSFWGRGSYNEQFF
>TRBD1|TRBJ1-2|TRBV5-6|NA
TGTGCCAGCTACAGGGGAAACTATGGCTACACCTTC
CASYRGNYGYTF
>NA|TRBJ1-1|TRBV18|few
TGTGCCAGCTCGCCCGACACCACTGAAGCTTTCTTT
CASSPDTTEAFF
>NA|TRBJ2-3|TRBV9|NA
TGTGCCAGCAGCGTACAGTACACAGATACGCAGTATTTT
CASSVQYTDTQYF
>TRBD2|TRBJ2-3|TRBV9|few
TGTGCCAGCAGCGCCCACGGGGGGGTTACAGATACGCAGTATTTT
CASSAHGGVTDTQYF
>NA|TRBJ1-2|TRBV29-1|NA
TGCAGCGGCAGGGCGCCCTATGGCTACACCTTC
CSGRAPYGYTF
>NA|TRBJ1-1|TRBV7-9|NA
TGTGCCAGCACCTGGACAGACCGCTCTGAAGCTTTCTTT
CASTWTDRSEAFF
>TRBD1|TRBJ1-2|TRBV15|NA
TGTGCCACCAGCTATGGACAGGGAAACTATGGCTACACCTTC
CATSYGQGNYGYTF
>TRBD1|TRBJ1-2|TRBV7-6|NA
TGTGCCAGCAGCTTAGCGGGACAGGGGGACGGCTACACCTTC
CASSLAGQGDGYTF
>TRBD2|TRBJ2-7|TRBV18|NA
TGTGCCAGCTCACCCTCGGGACTAGCGGGGACCTACGAGCAGTACTTC
CASSPSGLAGTYEQYF
>TRBD1|TRBJ1-1|TRBV6-1|NA
TGTGCCAGCAGCCAGGGGGGGGGCGCCACTGAAGCTTTCTTT
CASSQGGGATEAFF
>TRBD1|TRBJ1-5|TRBV19|NA
TGTGCCAGTACCGCCGGTGGTGACAGGGGGCGGAATCAGCCCCAGCATTTT
CASTAGGDRGRNQPQHF
>NA|TRBJ2-3|TRBV7-2|NA
TGTGCCAGCAGCTTAAGAGTGGATACGCAGTATTTT
CASSLRVDTQYF
>NA|TRBJ2-3|TRBV27|NA
TGTGCCAGCAGTTGGGCGGGCTCTCCCCTCACAGATACGCAGTATTTT
CASSWAGSPLTDTQYF
>NA|TRBJ2-7|TRBV10-2|NA
TGCGCCAGCAGGACAGGACTGTACGAGCAGTACTTC
CASRTGLYEQYF
>NA|TRBJ2-3|TRBV6-6|NA
TGTGCCAGCAGTTACGGACCCACAGATACGCAGTATTTT
CASSYGPTDTQYF
>TRBD1|TRBJ1-2|TRBV10-3|once
TGTGCCATCAGTGAGGGACAGGGGCCCTATGGCTACACCTTC
CAISEGQGPYGYTF
>NA|TRBJ2-1|TRBV11-2|NA
TGTGCCAGCAGCTCCTGGATTAATGAGCAGTTCTTC
CASSSWINEQFF
>TRBD2|TRBJ2-3|TRBV5-1|NA
TGCGCCAGCAGCTTGGGGGTGACTAGCGCGTCAGATACGCAGTATTTT
CASSLGVTSASDTQYF
>TRBD2|TRBJ2-1|TRBV5-4|NA
TGTGCCAGCAGCTCCCCAGCGGGGAACGATGAGCAGTTCTTC
CASSSPAGNDEQFF
>TRBD2|TRBJ2-7|TRBV13|NA
TGTGCCAGTGCTAGCGGCCCCCCCTACGAGCAGTACTTC
CASASGPPYEQYF
>TRBD2|TRBJ2-2|TRBV5-1|NA
TGCGCCAGCAGCTTGGCCCTCGGAGCGGGGGACACCGGGGAGCTGTTTTTT
CASSLALGAGDTGELFF
>NA|TRBJ2-4|TRBV5-6|NA
TGTGCCAGCAGCCCCGGGGCGGGAAACATTCAGTACTTC
CASSPGAGNIQYF
>NA|TRBJ1-5|TRBV30|NA
TGTGCCTGGGGGGTAGACAGCAATCAGCCCCAGCATTTT
CAWGVDSNQPQHF
>TRBD2|TRBJ2-4|TRBV5-6|NA
TGTGCCAGCAGCTTAGCGGGACTAGTTAACATTCAGTACTTC
CASSLAGLVNIQYF
>NA|TRBJ1-4|TRBV10-2|NA
TGCGCCAGCAGTGATTTGGGGGCGCGGACTAATGAAAAACTGTTTTTT
CASSDLGARTNEKLFF
>NA|TRBJ1-2|TRBV7-9|NA
TGTGCCAGCAGCTTAGATACAGGGTTCGGTGGCTACACCTTC
CASSLDTGFGGYTF
>TRBD1|TRBJ1-1|TRBV7-9|few
TGTGCCAGCAGACAGGGGTACACTGAAGCTTTCTTT
CASRQGYTEAFF
>NA|TRBJ2-7|TRBV9|NA
TGTGCCAGCAGCGTTACCTATGGCTACGAGCAGTACTTC
CASSVTYGYEQYF
>NA|TRBJ2-5|TRBV29-1|NA
TGCAGCGTTGAACCGGGGGTAGATGAGACCCAGTACTTC
CSVEPGVDETQYF
>TRBD1|TRBJ1-2|TRBV19|NA
TGTGCCAGTAGTATGGCCAGGGGGAACTATGGCTACACCTTC
CASSMARGNYGYTF
>TRBD2|TRBJ2-5|TRBV7-9|NA
TGTGCCAGCAGCTTGGGACTAGCACAGACCCAGTACTTC
CASSLGLAQTQYF
>NA|TRBJ2-2|TRBV25-1|NA
TGTGCCAGCAGCCTCATAGGAGGGGGGACAGTGAGCGCCGGGGAGCTGTTTTTT
CASSLIGGGTVSAGELFF
>NA|TRBJ1-1|TRBV30|NA
TGTGCCTGGAGTCGGGGGATGAACACTGAAGCTTTCTTT
CAWSRGMNTEAFF
>TRBD2|TRBJ2-3|TRBV5-4|NA
TGTGCCAGCAGCCGGGGACTAGCGGCAGATACGCAGTATTTT
CASSRGLAADTQYF
>TRBD2|TRBJ2-1|TRBV19|NA
TGTGCCAGTAGTATCCGACTAGCATCCTACAATGAGCAGTTCTTC
CASSIRLASYNEQFF
>TRBD1|TRBJ2-4|TRBV6-1|NA
TGTGCCAGCAGTGATGCTTTGGGACAGGGGTACATTCAGTACTTC
CASSDALGQGYIQYF
>NA|TRBJ1-2|TRBV5-1|NA
TGCGCCAGCAGCTTTGACAGACCCGGGGGCTATGGCTACACCTTC
CASSFDRPGGYGYTF
>NA|TRBJ2-7|TRBV5-1|NA
TGCGCCAGCAGCATAACGGGAGTCTCCTACGAGCAGTACTTC
CASSITGVSYEQYF
>TRBD1|TRBJ2-1|TRBV7-9|NA
TGTGCCAGCAGCCCACCCGGGACAGGGGTGAATGAGCAGTTCTTC
CASSPPGTGVNEQFF
>NA|TRBJ2-7|TRBV5-4|NA
TGTGCCAGCAGCTACCTAGGGAACGAGCAGTACTTC
CASSYLGNEQYF